This is a list of T cell receptor beta chains from one sample in a study of T cells in narcolepsy. The assay was immunoSEQ multiplex PCR, and TCRdb's table has in-frame clones only and misses some. The sample holds around 20,000 clones, 75% to 90% seen once. Sequencing input: memory (CD45RA-) CD4+ T cells from blood. These receptor sequences come from a human donor in good health. CDR3s include the opening cysteine and the closing phenylalanine or tryptophan. The D gene is left open where the match is weak. Size values are once, few and many counts, or a class for expanded clones, and some rows have none.

TRBV29-1,TRBD2,TRBJ2-3,NA,TGCAGCGTTGTCCGTGCGGGAGGATCTACAGATACGCAGTATTTT,CSVVRAGGSTDTQYF
TRBV29-1,TRBD2,TRBJ2-1,NA,TGCAGCGTTGACCCTAGCGGGATTGCGAATGAGCAGTTCTTC,CSVDPSGIANEQFF
TRBV5-6,NA,TRBJ1-6,NA,TGTGCCAGCAGCTTGACGAATTCACCCCTCCACTTT,CASSLTNSPLHF
TRBV5-5,NA,TRBJ1-1,NA,TGTGCCAGCAGCCTCCAATACAGTCCCGGTGGAGCTATGAACACTGAAGCTTTCTTT,CASSLQYSPGGAMNTEAFF
TRBV5-1,NA,TRBJ2-3,NA,TGCGCCAGCAGCCTGACCCCACACACAGATACGCAGTATTTT,CASSLTPHTDTQYF
TRBV7-3,NA,TRBJ2-2,once,TGTGCCAGCAGCTTAGGAGGCACCGGGGAGCTGTTTTTT,CASSLGGTGELFF
TRBV27,NA,TRBJ2-5,NA,TGTGCCAGCAGCAGGGGAGGGGAGACCCAGTACTTC,CASSRGGETQYF
TRBV18,NA,TRBJ1-1,NA,TGTGCCAGCTCACGCCGGAGCACTGAAGCTTTCTTT,CASSRRSTEAFF
TRBV5-6,NA,TRBJ2-5,NA,TGTGCCAGCAGCCCAACAAGACAGGGTGGGGGGGAGACCCAGTACTTC,CASSPTRQGGGETQYF
TRBV29-1,NA,TRBJ1-2,NA,TGCAGCTCAACCGACGGGGGAAACTATGGCTACACCTTC,CSSTDGGNYGYTF
TRBV9,TRBD1,TRBJ2-3,NA,TGTGCCAGCAGCTCAGGGGTCAGGGGGTCGAGCACAGATACGCAGTATTTT,CASSSGVRGSSTDTQYF
TRBV5-6,NA,TRBJ1-1,NA,TGTGCCAGCAGCTTGGGGGTCAGAAACACTGAAGCTTTCTTT,CASSLGVRNTEAFF
TRBV2,NA,TRBJ1-1,NA,TGTGCCAGCCAAACGGACAGACTATTTGCAGCTTTCTTT,CASQTDRLFAAFF
TRBV25-1,NA,TRBJ2-1,NA,TGTGCCAGCAGTGATGTTGATGCGGCCGGGCTTGAGCAGTTCTTC,CASSDVDAAGLEQFF
TRBV7-2,TRBD1,TRBJ1-5,NA,TGTGCCAGCAGCTTAGTACAGGGGGCCAATCAGCCCCAGCATTTT,CASSLVQGANQPQHF
TRBV5-1,TRBD1,TRBJ2-2,NA,TGCGCCAGCAGCGAGGGACAGCTATTCGCGAACACCGGGGAGCTGTTTTTT,CASSEGQLFANTGELFF
TRBV5-6,TRBD1,TRBJ1-4,NA,TGTGCCAGCAGTTTTCGACAGGGTAACGAAAAACTGTTTTTT,CASSFRQGNEKLFF
TRBV7-2,TRBD2,TRBJ2-1,NA,TGTGCCAGCAGCCCTCCTAGCGGGGGGGGGATGCAGTTCTTC,CASSPPSGGGMQFF
TRBV6-6,TRBD2,TRBJ2-7,few,TGTGCCAGCACAGAGACTAGCGTTACCTACGAGCAGTACTTC,CASTETSVTYEQYF
TRBV6-1,NA,TRBJ1-5,NA,TGTGCCAGCAGTTCCCAGGGGCGCAATCAGCCCCAGCATTTT,CASSSQGRNQPQHF
TRBV4-3,NA,TRBJ2-2,NA,TGCGCCAGCAGCCAACGGGACGGCGGGGGGGAGCTGTTTTTT,CASSQRDGGGELFF
TRBV7-6,TRBD2,TRBJ2-5,NA,TGTGCCAGCAGCTCTATTAGCGGGGGGCCCGGGGAGACCCAGTACTTC,CASSSISGGPGETQYF
TRBV5-6,TRBD1,TRBJ1-6,NA,TGTGCCAGCAGCTCGTATCGGACAGGGCTTAGGACCTATAATTCACCCCTCCACTTT,CASSSYRTGLRTYNSPLHF
TRBV30,TRBD1,TRBJ1-5,NA,TGTGCCTGGAGACCGACAGGGGGAAGGGATCAGCCCCAGCATTTT,CAWRPTGGRDQPQHF
TRBV5-4,NA,TRBJ2-5,NA,TGTGCCAGCAGCTTTAAGGGAGGGGGCAGCCGCGAAGAGACCCAGTACTTC,CASSFKGGGSREETQYF
TRBV19,TRBD2,TRBJ2-1,few,TGTGCCAGTAGCTGGACTAGCGGAAACAATGAGCAGTTCTTC,CASSWTSGNNEQFF
TRBV5-1,TRBD1,TRBJ2-2,NA,TGCGCCAGCAGCCCACACCCAGGGGGAACGAACACCGGGGAGCTGTTTTTT,CASSPHPGGTNTGELFF
TRBV19,TRBD1,TRBJ1-3,NA,TGTGCATCGGACAGGGGCTCTGGAAACACCATATATTTT,CASDRGSGNTIYF
TRBV28,TRBD1,TRBJ2-7,NA,TGTGCCAGCAGTTCCGCGACAGGGGGCGCGGGCGAGCAGTACTTC,CASSSATGGAGEQYF
TRBV5-5,NA,TRBJ2-1,NA,TGTGCCAGCAGCCTCAGGGACTACAATGAGCAGTTCTTC,CASSLRDYNEQFF
TRBV25-1,NA,TRBJ1-1,NA,TGTGCCAGCACCTCCAGCCAGGGCTGGACTGAAGCTTTCTTT,CASTSSQGWTEAFF
TRBV11-2,NA,TRBJ2-7,NA,TGTGCCAGCGGCTCGGGGCAGCCTAGAGAGCAGTACTTC,CASGSGQPREQYF
TRBV4-2,TRBD2,TRBJ2-1,few,TGTGCCAGCAGCCAAGACGGGACTAGCGGGGGGCCGGAAGGTCAGTTCTTC,CASSQDGTSGGPEGQFF
TRBV5-1,NA,TRBJ1-4,once,TGCGCCAGCACGCAGGGTGAGGGTGAAAAACTGTTTTTT,CASTQGEGEKLFF
TRBV27,TRBD1,TRBJ1-2,few,TGTGCCAGCAGGCCTCAGGGGGAGTATGGCTACACCTTC,CASRPQGEYGYTF
TRBV7-3,NA,TRBJ2-5,NA,TGTGCCAGCAGCTTTTTAGGACTTAGCCAAGAGACCCAGTACTTC,CASSFLGLSQETQYF
TRBV5-1,TRBD1,TRBJ1-2,NA,TGCGCCAGCAGCTTGGAGGGTGCAGGGGGTTATGGCTACACCTTC,CASSLEGAGGYGYTF
TRBV20-1,TRBD1,TRBJ1-2,NA,TGCAGTGTTAACAGGGGAGAGGGCTACACCTTC,CSVNRGEGYTF
TRBV29-1,TRBD1,TRBJ1-1,NA,TGCAGCGTCGGGAAGACAGGGATGAACACTGAAGCTTTCTTT,CSVGKTGMNTEAFF
TRBV5-6,NA,TRBJ2-5,NA,TGTGCCAGCAGTAATACCGAGACCCAGTACTTC,CASSNTETQYF
TRBV18,NA,TRBJ2-2,NA,TGTGCCAGCTCACCACAGGGTACCGGGGAGCTGTTTTTT,CASSPQGTGELFF
TRBV30,NA,TRBJ1-5,once,TGTGCCTGGAGTATCCACAATCAGCCCCAGCATTTT,CAWSIHNQPQHF
TRBV7-2,NA,TRBJ1-4,few,TGTGCCAGCAGCTCGAGGTCCAGCTCTAATGAAAAACTGTTTTTT,CASSSRSSSNEKLFF
TRBV6-1,TRBD1,TRBJ1-5,NA,TGTGCCAGCAAGCAGGGGGCACCTTTAAATCAGCCCCAGCATTTT,CASKQGAPLNQPQHF
TRBV18,NA,TRBJ2-3,once,TGTGCCAGCTCACCGAACGCCGCCGAGAATACGCAGTATTTT,CASSPNAAENTQYF
TRBV5-1,NA,TRBJ1-1,NA,TGCGCCAGCAGCTTGGCAGTGAACACTGAAGCTTTCTTT,CASSLAVNTEAFF
TRBV15,TRBD1,TRBJ2-7,NA,TGTGCCACCAGCAGAGAGGGACAGGGGTACTACGAGCAGTACTTC,CATSREGQGYYEQYF
TRBV7-2,NA,TRBJ1-5,NA,TGTGCCAGCAGCCCAGACCTCAATCAGCCCCAGCATTTT,CASSPDLNQPQHF
TRBV4-2,TRBD1,TRBJ1-2,NA,TGTGCCAGCAGCCAAGAAGCCATCGGGGGGACAGGATTTAACTATGGCTACACCTTC,CASSQEAIGGTGFNYGYTF
TRBV19,NA,TRBJ1-5,NA,TGTGCCAGTACCGACAGAAGGGGCAATCAGCCCCAGCATTTT,CASTDRRGNQPQHF
TRBV9,NA,TRBJ2-5,NA,TGTGCCAGCAGCCCCCCCTCCGGGGGCCCGGGGACCCAGTACTTC,CASSPPSGGPGTQYF
TRBV15,NA,TRBJ2-1,NA,TGTGCCACCAGCAGAGGATTGGGCAGGCAGTTCTTC,CATSRGLGRQFF
TRBV7-3,NA,TRBJ2-3,NA,TGTGCCAGCAGCTTGGGAGTGTCCCCCGATACGCAGTATTTT,CASSLGVSPDTQYF